The clone carrying this T cell receptor (beta chain) has a handful of counts. Its specificity is not known. These data are taken from a study of graft-versus-host responses after intestinal transplantation. Overall study: Recipients had transplants, and these were multivisceral, liver-intestinal, or isolated intestinal. Among the recipients, all got anti-thymocyte globulin induction and then tacrolimus and steroids for 2 to 3 years. Study observations and caveats: The authors found GvH clones in recipient marrow, some appearing first in ileum or blood.

The CDR3 is made up of 13 amino acids. The ends were cut back, 7 bases at V and 4 bases at J, with 16 bases in the middle. Germline V gene lookup returns CDR1 SQVTM and CDR2 ANQGSEA. Intraepithelial and lamina propria lymphocytes were released after the graft tissue was processed. The method was immunoSEQ multiplex PCR; TCRdb's version includes in-frame clones alone and lacks a portion of them. In the table there are approximately 5,000 clones, 85% to 90% of which are singletons. This specimen consisted of ileum tissue, obtained 156 days after intestinal transplant. This TCR derives from a human patient who received an intestinal transplant, so some T cells may come from the graft donor. This chain joins TRBV29-1 and TRBJ1-1; D is possibly TRBD1 (5 bases). The CDR3 loop reads CSGTAGKITEAFF. Here the CDR3 DNA reads TGCAGCGGGACCGCAGGGAAAATCACTGAAGCTTTCTTT.